The rows below give T cell receptor beta chains drawn from one sample of a study of T-cell reconstitution after alpha-beta-depleted transplantation in children. From the PCR reads, TCRdb called clonotypes with MiXCR, one entry per CDR3 protein. Of 440,000 or so distinct CDR3 sequences in the sample, roughly two fifths were seen once. Source: PBMCs, taken before TCRalphabeta/CD19-depleted stem cell transplant. Every receptor here comes from a girl aged 2-10 years with aplastic anemia, due to receive a stem cell transplant. Both conserved end residues are part of each CDR3. Each record gives: D gene, V gene, clone size, J gene, CDR3 DNA, CDR3 protein. D genes are given only for firm matches. Clone size is not always given. Where it is, it says once, few, many or a class for expanded clones.

>TRBD2|TRBV5-4|few|TRBJ2-1
TGTGCCAGCAGCTTGGAACTAGCGGAGCAGTTCTTC
CASSLELAEQFF
>TRBD2|TRBV20-1|NA|TRBJ2-1
TGCAGTGCTACCCAAGAGCAGTCCCTTACTAGCGCCCTATTCAATGAGCAGTTCTTC
CSATQEQSLTSALFNEQFF
>NA|TRBV29-1|many|TRBJ2-3
TGCAGCGTTGAACAGGGTGCAGATACGCAGTATTTT
CSVEQGADTQYF
>NA|TRBV20-1|NA|TRBJ2-5
TGCAGTGCTAGAGCTAGTAGAGAGACCCAGTACTTC
CSARASRETQYF
>NA|TRBV20-1|few|TRBJ1-1
TGCAGTGCTAGAGAGGACAGTGGGAACACTGAAGCTTTCTTT
CSAREDSGNTEAFF
>TRBD1|TRBV15|many|TRBJ1-1
TGTGCCACCAGCAGAGAACCAGGGGGCGCGAACACTGAAGCTTTCTTT
CATSREPGGANTEAFF
>TRBD2|TRBV4-2|few|TRBJ2-2
TGTGCCAGCAGCCAAGCCGGGACTAGCCGTGCCACCGGGGAGCTGTTTTTT
CASSQAGTSRATGELFF
>TRBD2|TRBV11-2|NA|TRBJ2-3
TGTGCCAGCAGCCTACGAGCAGCGGGAGGACGTGTGGCGTTCACAGATACGCAGTATTTT
CASSLRAAGGRVAFTDTQYF
>NA|TRBV7-7|NA|TRBJ2-5
TGTGCCAGCAGCTTATCATCTGGACAGCCCGGCACCCAGTACTTC
CASSLSSGQPGTQYF
>NA|TRBV20-1|NA|TRBJ2-7
TGCAGTGCTGGGGAGACTAAGCTCATCGGGCAGTACTTC
CSAGETKLIGQYF
>NA|TRBV7-9|NA|TRBJ2-4
TGTGCCAGTTCAACTGGTGGAGGCATTCAGTACTTC
CASSTGGGIQYF
>NA|TRBV20-1|few|TRBJ1-1
TGCAGTGCCGTTAGGGGTGGCGCTGAAGCTTTCTTT
CSAVRGGAEAFF
>TRBD2|TRBV7-8|many|TRBJ2-1
TGTGCCAGCAGCCCACTTGAAGCGGGAGTGTTCTACAATGAGCAGTTCTTC
CASSPLEAGVFYNEQFF
>NA|TRBV7-2|NA|TRBJ2-3
TGTGCCAGCAGCGACCGAAGTGAAACGCAGTATTTT
CASSDRSETQYF
>TRBD2|TRBV9|NA|TRBJ2-1
TGTGCCAGCAGCGTCCTAGCGGGAGCCTTCGGAGGGTCGAATGAGCAGTTCTTC
CASSVLAGAFGGSNEQFF
>NA|TRBV7-2|once|TRBJ2-1
TGTGCCAGCAGCTCCCCCAGTAATGAGCAGTTCTTC
CASSSPSNEQFF
>NA|TRBV4-1|NA|TRBJ2-7
TGCGCCAGCAGCCAGGCCGGGCGTGAGGGTCTCTACGAGCAGTACTTC
CASSQAGREGLYEQYF
>TRBD1|TRBV11-2|few|TRBJ2-5
TGTGCCAGCAGCTTAGACGGACAGGGGGGAGAGACCCAGTACTTC
CASSLDGQGGETQYF
>NA|TRBV10-2|few|TRBJ1-5
TGCGCCAGCAGTGAGTCCCACATAGATCAGCCCCAGCATTTT
CASSESHIDQPQHF
>TRBD2|TRBV20-1|NA|TRBJ2-5
TGCAGTGCTAGATGGGGGGGGGAAGAGACCCAGTACTTC
CSARWGGEETQYF
>TRBD2|TRBV5-1|few|TRBJ2-1
TGCGCCAGCAGCTTGGACAAGACTAGCGGGAGAGTCTATGAGCAGTTCTTC
CASSLDKTSGRVYEQFF
>NA|TRBV20-1|NA|TRBJ2-3
TGCAGTGCCCCACCTTTGGAAGATACGCAGTATTTT
CSAPPLEDTQYF
>TRBD1|TRBV28|once|TRBJ1-1
TGTGCCAGCAGCCCCGACAGGGGAGCTGAAGCTTTCTTT
CASSPDRGAEAFF
>NA|TRBV20-1|many|TRBJ1-1
TGCAGTGCTAGAGATCATCCGATGAACACTGAAGCTTTCTTT
CSARDHPMNTEAFF
>NA|TRBV4-2|NA|TRBJ2-1
TGTGCCAGCAGCCAAGATCATTCGACTAGTGGTCTCCCGAAGTTCTTC
CASSQDHSTSGLPKFF